The 22 T cell receptor beta chains below come from one sample, sequenced in a study of shared clonotypes between healthy human individuals (dated by TCRdb to 2020 to 2021). Libraries were constructed by the immunoSEQ multiplex PCR assay. The source is immuneACCESS, and TCRdb retained only in-frame sequences with V and J called. Part of the clones is not carried over; for the studies checked, unresolved V genes explain less than half of this, and the remainder is unexplained. Across this sample there are roughly 890,000 clones, with approximately 92% seen only once. Of the sample, 24% is held by the ten largest clones. CD8 naive samples consisted of CD45RO-negative cells that were positively selected for CCR7, yielding a CD45RA+CCR7+ population without TemRA cells. Input material: naive CD8+ T cells sorted from blood. Interpreted using the paper, the cell subset or site label stands for: CD45RA+CCR7+. The receptors originated from a man aged 30-40 years in good health.

The J gene is TRBJ1-5, the V gene TRBV6-1, with TRBD1 identical over 8 bases. The germline V gene encodes CDR1 MNHNS and CDR2 SASEGT. This CDR3 has 15 amino acids. V lost 3 bases to trimming and J lost 7 bases; unmatched junction nucleotides: 8. The CDR3 DNA is TGTGCCAGCAGTGACCTTCAGGGGGCTGGCCAGCCCCAGCATTTT. Protein sequence: CASSDLQGAGQPQHF.

This clone has only one observation. The V and J genes are TRBV11-3 and TRBJ2-1, with 7 bases aligning to TRBD1. CDR3 size: 16 residues. J gave up 1 base and V 5 bases, and 8 bases lay outside the gene matches. Germline lookup yields CDR1 SGHNT and CDR2 YENEEA. The CDR3 here is CASSPRAGGSYNEQFF. DNA for the CDR3: TGTGCCAGCAGCCCCCGGGCAGGGGGATCCTACAATGAGCAGTTCTTC.

This chain links TRBV4-3 with TRBJ2-3; D not resolved. Deletions cut 0 bases from V and 0 bases from J, with 10 bases between. CDR1 is LGHNA and CDR2 is YSLEER in the germline V gene. The CDR3 extends over 16 amino acids. For the CDR3, the DNA is TGCGCCAGCAGCCAAGATAGTGGCATTAGCACAGATACGCAGTATTTT. As protein: CASSQDSGISTDTQYF.

V gene TRBV28 combines with J gene TRBJ2-7; D call uncertain. CDR1 MDHEN and CDR2 SYDVKM come from the germline V gene. The length of the CDR3 is 13 residues. Trimming shortened V by 5 bases and J by 1 base, and 9 bases separated the two germline ends. CDR3: CASSDPGSYEQYF. The CDR3 DNA sequence: TGTGCCAGCAGTGACCCTGGGTCCTACGAGCAGTACTTC.

This chain links TRBV5-6 with TRBJ2-7, with TRBD2 identical over 7 bases. CDR1 SGHDT and CDR2 YYEEEE come from the germline V gene. Losses at the gene ends were 1 base for V and 0 bases for J; bases not matched to a gene: 7. The CDR3 length is 16 residues. Here the CDR3 DNA reads TGTGCCAGCAGCTTGTCGGGAGGTCCCAGCTCCTACGAGCAGTACTTC. Residues: CASSLSGGPSSYEQYF.

This clone was counted a single time. This sequence joins TRBV18 and TRBJ2-5, with D perhaps assigned TRBD1 or TRBD2 (5 bases each). Trimming took 2 bases from V and 2 from J, leaving 18 bases between them. CDR3 length: 17 amino acids. CDR1 and CDR2 (germline): KGHSH, LQKENI. The CDR3 nucleotides read TGTGCCAGCTCACCAGTCTGGGACCGAGAATCGCAAGAGACCCAGTACTTC. It encodes CASSPVWDRESQETQYF.

CDR3 nucleotide sequence: TGTGCTAGTGGTTTGGCCACGACAGATACGCAGTATTTT. It encodes CASGLATTDTQYF. The V and J genes are TRBV12-5 and TRBJ2-3; D gene ambiguous. This CDR3 region has 13 residues. V gave up 1 base and J gave up 3 bases, with 5 bases separating them. Germline V gene lookup returns CDR1 LGHNT and CDR2 FRNRAP. Drawing the rest from reference TRBV12-5 and TRBJ2-3, the complete variable domain is DARVTQTPRHKVTEMGQEVTMRCQPILGHNTVFWYRQTMMQGLELLAYFRNRAPLDDSGMPKDRFSAEMPDATLATLKIQPSEPRDSAVYFCASGLATTDTQYFGPGTRLTVL.

V usage is TRBV4-3 and J usage is TRBJ2-1; tentative D call: TRBD1 (6 bases). Germline lookup yields CDR1 LGHNA and CDR2 YSLEER. V gave up 4 bases and J gave up 6 bases, with 10 bases separating them. CDR3 length: 13 residues. CDR3 sequence (DNA): TGCGCCAGCAGCCTAGGGACACTCAATGAGCAGTTCTTC. Residues: CASSLGTLNEQFF.

The chain combines TRBV15 with TRBJ1-1, with TRBD1 identical over 10 bases. Looked up from germline, CDR1 is LNHNV and CDR2 is YYDKDF (reference sequence). V lost 0 bases, J lost 6 bases, and 4 bases stayed unmatched. The CDR3 is 15 amino acids. The CDR3 coding sequence is TGTGCCACCAGCAGAGATAAGACAGGGGGCTCTGAAGCTTTCTTT. This sequence encodes CATSRDKTGGSEAFF.

The genes are TRBV27 and TRBJ2-1; D not resolved. The CDR3 loop spans 12 amino acids. The germline V gene has CDR1 MNHEY and CDR2 SMNVEV (reference sequence). V lost 2 bases and J lost 13, with 12 bases in between. The CDR3 region is CASSLKTADQFF. The CDR3 nucleotides read TGTGCCAGCAGTTTAAAAACCGCGGACCAGTTCTTC.

J is TRBJ2-3 and V is TRBV27; D unresolved. Germline V gives CDR1 MNHEY, CDR2 SMNVEV (reference sequence). This CDR3 region has 14 residues. The V gene lost 2 bases and the J gene lost 1 base, with 7 bases spanning the gap. The DNA of the CDR3 is TGTGCCAGCAGTTTAATGATGGGCACAGATACGCAGTATTTT. It yields the protein CASSLMMGTDTQYF.

The V and J genes are TRBV6-1 and TRBJ1-5, with a weak D call TRBD1 (5 bases). The CDR3 contains 15 residues. V was shortened by 3 bases and J by 0 bases, with 9 bases between the two germline ends. From germline, CDR1 is MNHNS and CDR2 SASEGT. For the CDR3, the DNA is TGTGCCAGCAGTGATGGGGCGGCTAGCAATCAGCCCCAGCATTTT. Its translation: CASSDGAASNQPQHF.

The chain couples TRBV27 to TRBJ1-4, with D perhaps matching TRBD1 (5 bases). The CDR3 is 15 residues long. V was pared by 10 bases and J by 5 bases, with 20 bases between. The germline CDR1 and CDR2 sequences are MNHEY and SMNVEV (reference sequence). In DNA, the CDR3 is TGTGCCAAAGAAGACACCCATTGGGGCAATGAAAAACTGTTTTTT. Residues: CAKEDTHWGNEKLFF.

V and J are TRBV6-5 and TRBJ2-2; possibly TRBD1 for D (5 bases). Germline V gives CDR1 MNHEY, CDR2 SVGAGI. Trimming left V 1 base short and J 4 bases short, with 10 bases between. This CDR3 spans 15 amino acids. The CDR3 sequence: CASSYFQGTTGELFF. CDR3 sequence (DNA): TGTGCCAGCAGTTACTTCCAGGGTACCACCGGGGAGCTGTTTTTT.

J is TRBJ2-1 and V is TRBV27; possible D gene TRBD2, 6 bases. The CDR3 consists of 16 residues. V was clipped by 8 bases and J by 0 bases, with 17 bases between them. In germline, CDR1 is MNHEY, CDR2 SMNVEV (reference sequence). Written as DNA, the CDR3 is TGTGCCAGCCACAAGACCCCCGGGAGCTCCTACAATGAGCAGTTCTTC. Residues: CASHKTPGSSYNEQFF.

V is TRBV7-8 and J is TRBJ2-7, with D perhaps matching TRBD2 (6 bases). With 5 bases removed from V and 4 bases from J, the gap between germline ends came to 12 bases. The CDR3 totals 13 residues. CDR1 SGHVS and CDR2 FQNEAQ come from the germline V gene. The CDR3 DNA reads TGTGCCAGCAGCCTTCGGGAGCTGTACGAGCAGTACTTC. Its protein product is CASSLRELYEQYF.

The rearrangement links TRBV10-3 to TRBJ1-2; 10 bases match TRBD1. The CDR3 runs to 14 residues. V lost 3 bases, J lost 5 bases, and 3 bases stayed unmatched. Germline V gene lookup returns CDR1 ENHRY and CDR2 SYGVKD. The CDR3: CAISDPDRGYGYTF. Written as DNA, the CDR3 is TGTGCCATCAGTGATCCGGACAGGGGGTATGGCTACACCTTC.

J is TRBJ2-2 and V is TRBV20-1; no reliable D call. Germline lookup yields CDR1 DFQATT and CDR2 SNEGSKA (reference sequence). This CDR3 has 11 amino acids. Trimming shortened V by 0 bases and J by 6 bases, and 2 bases separated the two germline ends. The CDR3 spells CSAREAGELFF. CDR3 DNA sequence: TGCAGTGCTAGAGAGGCCGGGGAGCTGTTTTTT.

The rearrangement joins TRBV6-5 to TRBJ1-2; D perhaps matches TRBD1 (5 bases). The CDR3 contains 12 residues. V was pared by 8 bases and J by 0 bases, with 7 bases between. Per germline, CDR1 MNHEY and CDR2 SVGAGI. CDR3 in DNA: TGTGCCAGCTGGGGGTCTAACTATGGCTACACCTTC. Its protein product is CASWGSNYGYTF.

This clone was counted once. The rearrangement links TRBV27 to TRBJ2-7, with a weak D call TRBD1 (5 bases). CDR3 length: 16 amino acids. Germline lookup yields CDR1 MNHEY and CDR2 SMNVEV (reference sequence). The V gene lost 6 bases and the J gene lost 0 bases, with 18 bases spanning the gap. The CDR3 is CASSPSPGFSSYEQYF. CDR3 DNA: TGTGCCAGCAGCCCTTCCCCAGGGTTCAGCTCCTACGAGCAGTACTTC.

The V call is TRBV19, the J call TRBJ1-5; 10 bases match TRBD1. This CDR3 contains 15 residues. Per germline, CDR1 LNHDA and CDR2 SQIVND (reference sequence). V shed 1 base and J 10 bases; nucleotides not matched to a gene: 7. CDR3 bases: TGTGCCAGTAGTATAGCCGGGACAGGGGATAGACCCCAGCATTTT. It specifies CASSIAGTGDRPQHF. Drawing the rest from reference TRBV19 and TRBJ1-5, the complete variable domain is DGGITQSPKYLFRKEGQNVTLSCEQNLNHDAMYWYRQDPGQGLRLIYYSQIVNDFQKGDIAEGYSVSREKKESFPLTVTSAQKNPTAFYLCASSIAGTGDRPQHFGDGTRLSIL.

This clone was observed once. CDR3 residues: CASSIFLTGFYGYTF. The CDR3 DNA sequence: TGTGCCAGTAGTATCTTCTTGACAGGATTCTATGGCTACACCTTC. The chain carries TRBV19 and TRBJ1-2; TRBD1 is a possible D gene (6 bases). CDR1 and CDR2 (germline): LNHDA, SQIVND (reference sequence). V was trimmed by 3 bases and J by 4 bases, leaving 15 bases between them. The CDR3 sequence is 15 residues long.